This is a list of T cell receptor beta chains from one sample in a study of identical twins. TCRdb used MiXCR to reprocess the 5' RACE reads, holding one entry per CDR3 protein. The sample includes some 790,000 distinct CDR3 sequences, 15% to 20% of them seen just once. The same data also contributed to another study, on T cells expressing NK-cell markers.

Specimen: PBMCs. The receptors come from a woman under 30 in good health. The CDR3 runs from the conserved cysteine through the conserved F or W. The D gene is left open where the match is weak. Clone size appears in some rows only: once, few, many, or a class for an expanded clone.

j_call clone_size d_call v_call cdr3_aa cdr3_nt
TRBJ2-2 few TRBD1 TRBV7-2 CASSWGTGRGTGELFF TGTGCCAGCAGCTGGGGGACAGGGAGGGGCACCGGGGAGCTGTTTTTT
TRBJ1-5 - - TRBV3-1 CASSQHPTEHQPQHF TGTGCCAGCAGCCAACACCCGACGGAGCATCAGCCCCAGCATTTT
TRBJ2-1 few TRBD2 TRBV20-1 CSASILAAYNEQFF TGCAGTGCTAGTATACTAGCGGCCTACAATGAGCAGTTCTTC
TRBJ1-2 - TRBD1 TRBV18 CASSLRRTGGDYGYTF TGTGCCAGCTCCCTAAGGAGGACAGGGGGCGACTATGGCTACACCTTC
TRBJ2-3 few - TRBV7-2 CASSLVPNTQYF TGTGCCAGCAGCTTAGTCCCGAATACGCAGTATTTT
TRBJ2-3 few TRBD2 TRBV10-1 CASSELLAGSAGTDTQYF TGCGCCAGCAGTGAGTTGCTAGCGGGATCCGCTGGCACAGATACGCAGTATTTT
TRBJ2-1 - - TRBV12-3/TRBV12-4 CASSLGKGSYNEQFF TGTGCCAGCAGTTTAGGCAAGGGCTCCTACAATGAGCAGTTCTTC
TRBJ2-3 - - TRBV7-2 CASSSLGGLDTQYF TGTGCCAGCAGCTCCTTAGGCGGTCTGGATACGCAGTATTTT
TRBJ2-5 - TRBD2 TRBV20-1 CSAIHGGAQETQYF TGCAGTGCTATCCACGGGGGGGCACAAGAGACCCAGTACTTC
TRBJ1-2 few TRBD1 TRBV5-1 CASSLARTGDGYTF TGCGCCAGCAGCTTGGCAAGGACAGGGGATGGCTACACCTTC
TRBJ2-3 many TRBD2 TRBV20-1 CSASSGGTDTQYF TGCAGTGCTAGCAGCGGGGGCACAGATACGCAGTATTTT
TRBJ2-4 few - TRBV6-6 CASSNPFEMHF TGTGCCAGCAGTAACCCCTTCGAGATGCACTTC
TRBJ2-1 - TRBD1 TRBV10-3 CAISRSSGDRDEQFF TGTGCCATCAGTAGAAGCTCCGGGGACAGGGATGAGCAGTTCTTC
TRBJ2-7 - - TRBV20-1 CSARAPISGALYEQYF TGCAGTGCTAGGGCCCCCATCTCGGGGGCCCTCTACGAGCAGTACTTC
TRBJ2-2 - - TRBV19 CASSTLTGFDTGELFF TGTGCCAGTAGTACTCTCACAGGGTTTGACACCGGGGAGCTGTTTTTT
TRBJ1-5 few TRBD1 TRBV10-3 CAISGTGSYQPQHF TGTGCCATCAGTGGGACAGGGAGCTATCAGCCCCAGCATTTT
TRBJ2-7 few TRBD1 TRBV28 CATWDSSYEQYF TGTGCCACCTGGGACAGTTCCTACGAGCAGTACTTC
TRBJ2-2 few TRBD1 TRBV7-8 CASSLVDRANTGELFF TGTGCCAGCAGCTTAGTTGACAGGGCGAACACCGGGGAGCTGTTTTTT
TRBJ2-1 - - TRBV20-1 CSAQAGGLYNEQFF TGCAGTGCTCAGGCAGGTGGGCTTTACAATGAGCAGTTCTTC
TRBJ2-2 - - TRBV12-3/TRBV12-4 CASTLRGTNTGELFF TGTGCCAGCACTTTGCGAGGGACTAACACCGGGGAGCTGTTTTTT
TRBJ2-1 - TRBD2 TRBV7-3 CASSLISGGASNEQFF TGTGCCAGCAGCTTAATCTCCGGGGGGGCCTCAAATGAGCAGTTCTTC
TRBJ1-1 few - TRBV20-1 CSARGTYNTEAFF TGCAGTGCTAGGGGGACATACAACACTGAAGCTTTCTTT
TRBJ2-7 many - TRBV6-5 CASSYLPGTYEQYF TGTGCCAGCAGTTACCTCCCGGGGACCTACGAGCAGTACTTC
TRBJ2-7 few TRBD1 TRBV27 CASSLQGARGYEQYF TGTGCCAGCAGTTTACAGGGGGCGAGAGGCTACGAGCAGTACTTC
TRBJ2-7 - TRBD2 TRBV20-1 CSGEGNSYEQYF TGCAGTGGGGAGGGGAACTCCTACGAGCAGTACTTC
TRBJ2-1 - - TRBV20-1 CSATIPPHNEQFF TGCAGTGCTACTATTCCCCCCCACAATGAGCAGTTCTTC
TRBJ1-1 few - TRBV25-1 CASRSHRNTEAFF TGTGCCAGCAGGAGCCACAGGAACACTGAAGCTTTCTTT
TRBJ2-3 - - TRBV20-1 CSARPPRAGTDTQYF TGCAGTGCTCGCCCCCCCAGGGCGGGGACAGATACGCAGTATTTT
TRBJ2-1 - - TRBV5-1 CASSLGGWEDNEQFF TGCGCCAGCAGCTTGGGAGGGTGGGAGGACAATGAGCAGTTCTTC
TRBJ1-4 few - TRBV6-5 CASSYSRTAQKLFF TGTGCCAGCAGTTACTCGAGAACAGCCCAGAAACTGTTTTTT
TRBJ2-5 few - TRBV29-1 CSVDRGKTQYF TGCAGCGTGGACAGAGGGAAGACCCAGTACTTC
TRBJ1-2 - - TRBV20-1 CSAASYGYTF TGCAGTGCTGCCAGCTATGGCTACACCTTC
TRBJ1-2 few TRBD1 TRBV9 CASSVGQTLFRGYTF TGTGCCAGCAGCGTGGGACAGACGCTTTTTCGAGGCTACACCTTC
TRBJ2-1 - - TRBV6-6 CASSYREEQFF TGTGCCAGCAGTTATCGGGAAGAGCAGTTCTTC
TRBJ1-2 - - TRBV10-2 CASSEVGYGYTF TGCGCCAGCAGTGAGGTGGGATATGGCTACACCTTC
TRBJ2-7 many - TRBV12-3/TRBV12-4 CASSFGGHEQYF TGTGCCAGCAGCTTCGGAGGGCACGAGCAGTACTTC
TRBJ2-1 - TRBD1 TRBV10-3 CAISKDRGLLENEQFF TGTGCCATCAGCAAGGACAGGGGGCTCCTAGAAAATGAGCAGTTCTTC
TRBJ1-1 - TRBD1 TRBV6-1 CASSARGDTEAFF TGTGCCAGCAGTGCCAGGGGGGACACTGAAGCTTTCTTT
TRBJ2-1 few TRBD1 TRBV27 CASSLLRGRYNEQFF TGTGCCAGCAGTTTACTCAGGGGGAGATACAATGAGCAGTTCTTC
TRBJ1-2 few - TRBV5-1 CASSPGLFYGYTF TGCGCCAGCAGTCCAGGGCTATTCTATGGCTACACCTTC
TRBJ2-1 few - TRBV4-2 CASSQDEGYSYNEQFF TGTGCCAGCAGCCAAGACGAGGGTTACTCCTACAATGAGCAGTTCTTC
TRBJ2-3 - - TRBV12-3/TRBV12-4 CASSPVASSTDTQYF TGTGCCAGCAGCCCAGTGGCATCTAGCACAGATACGCAGTATTTT
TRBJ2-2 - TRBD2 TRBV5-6 CASSFSGRHTGELFF TGTGCCAGCAGCTTCAGCGGGAGGCACACCGGGGAGCTGTTTTTT
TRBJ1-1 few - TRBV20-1 CSARATETEAFF TGCAGTGCTAGAGCTACGGAAACTGAAGCTTTCTTT
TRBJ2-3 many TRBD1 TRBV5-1 CASSLTGATDTQYF TGCGCCAGCAGTCTGACAGGGGCCACAGATACGCAGTATTTT
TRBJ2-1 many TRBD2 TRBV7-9 CASSLGAGAYNEQFF TGTGCCAGCAGCTTAGGGGCGGGAGCCTACAATGAGCAGTTCTTC
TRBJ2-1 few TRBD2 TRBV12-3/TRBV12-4 CASSLLAVGYNEQFF TGTGCCAGCAGTTTACTAGCGGTCGGGTACAATGAGCAGTTCTTC
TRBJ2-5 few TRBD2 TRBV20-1 CSAYSGRDLSETQYF TGCAGTGCTTATAGCGGGAGGGACCTATCGGAGACCCAGTACTTC